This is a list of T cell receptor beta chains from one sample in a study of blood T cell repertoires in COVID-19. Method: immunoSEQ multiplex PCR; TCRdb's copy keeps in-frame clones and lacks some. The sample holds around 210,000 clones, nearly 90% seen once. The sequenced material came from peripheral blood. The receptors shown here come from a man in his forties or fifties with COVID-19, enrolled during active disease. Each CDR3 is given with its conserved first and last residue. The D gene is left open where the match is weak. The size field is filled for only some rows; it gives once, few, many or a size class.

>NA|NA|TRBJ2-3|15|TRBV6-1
TGTGCCAGCAGTGAAGTCACAGGGAGCACAGATACGCAGTATTTT
CASSEVTGSTDTQYF
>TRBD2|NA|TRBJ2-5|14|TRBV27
TGTGCCAGCAGTTCACTAGCGGGACAAGAGACCCAGTACTTC
CASSSLAGQETQYF
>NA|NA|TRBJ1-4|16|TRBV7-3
TGTGCCAGCAGCTCCGAGGACAGATCCTCTAATGAAAAACTGTTTTTT
CASSSEDRSSNEKLFF
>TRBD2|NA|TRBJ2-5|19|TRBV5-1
TGCGCCAGCAGCTTGCTAGCGGGAGTAAAGGGGCCGGGGGGAGAGACCCAGTACTTC
CASSLLAGVKGPGGETQYF
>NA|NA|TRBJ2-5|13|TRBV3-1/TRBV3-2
TGTGCCAGCAGCCCCCAGGGTCAAGAGACCCAGTACTTC
CASSPQGQETQYF
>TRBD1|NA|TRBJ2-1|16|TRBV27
TGTGCCAGCAGTCCCCGGCGGGGACAGGGGGTTCATGAGCAGTTCTTC
CASSPRRGQGVHEQFF
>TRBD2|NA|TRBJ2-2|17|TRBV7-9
TGTGCCAGCAGCGCCCCATGGGGAGCGGGAGTGGTCGGGGAGCTGTTTTTT
CASSAPWGAGVVGELFF
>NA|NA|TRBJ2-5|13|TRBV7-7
TGTGCTAGCAGCTTATCATCCGGAGAGACCCAGTACTTC
CASSLSSGETQYF
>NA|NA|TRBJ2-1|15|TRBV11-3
TGTGCCAGCAGCTCCAGGGACTTAGGCTACAATGAGCAGTTCTTC
CASSSRDLGYNEQFF
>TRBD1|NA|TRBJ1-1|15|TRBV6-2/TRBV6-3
TGTGCCAGCAGCCAAGACAGGGGGCAGGCCACTGAAGCTTTCTTT
CASSQDRGQATEAFF
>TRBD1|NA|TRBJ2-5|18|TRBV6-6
TGTGCCAGCAGTCCCGGGACAGGGGGCACGTTGATGGGGAAGACCCAGTACTTC
CASSPGTGGTLMGKTQYF
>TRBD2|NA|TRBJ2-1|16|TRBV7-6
TGTGCCAGCAGCCACGATAGCGGGGCCCGAAACAATGAGCAGTTCTTC
CASSHDSGARNNEQFF
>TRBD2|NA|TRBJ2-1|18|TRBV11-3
TGTGCCAGCAGCCCCAAGGTCTCCGGGAGGGCCGACTACAATGAGCAGTTCTTC
CASSPKVSGRADYNEQFF
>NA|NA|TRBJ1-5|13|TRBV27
TGTGCCAGCAGACAGGTCTACGATCAGCCCCAGCATTTT
CASRQVYDQPQHF
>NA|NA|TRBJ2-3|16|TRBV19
TGTGCCAGTAGTAAGAGTATAGCGCCTCGCACAGATACGCAGTATTTT
CASSKSIAPRTDTQYF
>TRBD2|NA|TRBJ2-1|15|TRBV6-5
TGTGCCAGCAGACAAAGCGGGAGCTCCTACAATGAGCAGTTCTTC
CASRQSGSSYNEQFF
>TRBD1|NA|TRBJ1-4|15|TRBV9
TGTGCCAGCAGCACGTCACAGGGGGCGGGAGAAAAACTGTTTTTT
CASSTSQGAGEKLFF
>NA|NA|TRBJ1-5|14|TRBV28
TGTGCCAGCAGTGGTAACAGGATTAATCAGCCCCAGCATTTT
CASSGNRINQPQHF
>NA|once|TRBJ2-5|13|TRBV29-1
TGCAGTGGTGGAACGGGAGTCCAAGAGACCCAGTACTTC
CSGGTGVQETQYF
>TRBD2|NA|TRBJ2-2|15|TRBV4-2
TGTGCCAGCAGCCAGGAGCGGGAGGGCCCCGGGGAGCTGTTTTTT
CASSQEREGPGELFF
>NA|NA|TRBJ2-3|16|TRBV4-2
TGTGCCAGCAGCCAACCACAGGGGGGGAACACAGATACGCAGTATTTT
CASSQPQGGNTDTQYF
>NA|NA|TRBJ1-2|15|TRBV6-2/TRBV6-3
TGTGCCAGCAGTTTTCACGGGGGACTGCTGTCCGGCTACACCTTC
CASSFHGGLLSGYTF
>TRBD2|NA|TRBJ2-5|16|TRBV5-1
TGCGCCAGCAGCCCAGGACTAGCGGGAGGGCAAGAGACCCAGTACTTC
CASSPGLAGGQETQYF
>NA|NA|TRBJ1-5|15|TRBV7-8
TGTGCCAGCAGCCCCCAGACTGTAAGCAATCAGCCCCAGCATTTT
CASSPQTVSNQPQHF
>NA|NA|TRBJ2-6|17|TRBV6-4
TGTGCCAGCAGGGTACAGGGTGCCCTCTCTGGGGCCAACGTCCTGACTTTC
CASRVQGALSGANVLTF
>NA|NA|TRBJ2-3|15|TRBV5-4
TGTGCCAGCAGCTCTGGGGTTTGGGGCGCAGATACGCAGTATTTT
CASSSGVWGADTQYF
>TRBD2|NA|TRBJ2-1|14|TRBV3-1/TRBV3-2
TGTGCCAGCAGCCAGGGACTAGCGATCAGTGAGCAGTTCTTC
CASSQGLAISEQFF
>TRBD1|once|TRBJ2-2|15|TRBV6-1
TGTGCCAGCAGGTACGGGACAGCGAACACCGGGGAGCTGTTTTTT
CASRYGTANTGELFF
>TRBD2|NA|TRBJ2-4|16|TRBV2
TGTGCCAGCAGTTCCCAACAAGCGGGGACCAAAAACATTCAGTACTTC
CASSSQQAGTKNIQYF
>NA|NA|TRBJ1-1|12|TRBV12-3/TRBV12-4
TGTGCCAGCAGTTCTCGCAGGGGTGGGGCTTTCTTT
CASSSRRGGAFF
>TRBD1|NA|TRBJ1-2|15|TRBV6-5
TGTGCCAGCAGTACCGGCCGGGACAGGGGGCGAGGCTACACCTTC
CASSTGRDRGRGYTF
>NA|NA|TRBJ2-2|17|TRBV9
TGTGCCAGCAGCGTAGGTCGGACTGACCCCAACACCGGGGAGCTGTTTTTT
CASSVGRTDPNTGELFF
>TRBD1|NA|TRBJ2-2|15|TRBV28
TGTGCCAGCAGCATGGGACAGGCCTATCCCGGGGAGCTGTTTTTT
CASSMGQAYPGELFF
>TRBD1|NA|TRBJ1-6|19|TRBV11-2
TGTGCCAGCAGCTCCCGCCGGGACAGGGGAGGCTCCTATAATTCACCCCTCCACTTT
CASSSRRDRGGSYNSPLHF
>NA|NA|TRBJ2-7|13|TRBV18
TGTGCCAGCTCACCACCGGGCCAGAGCGAGCAGTACTTC
CASSPPGQSEQYF
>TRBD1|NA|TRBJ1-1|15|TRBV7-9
TGTGCCAGCAGCCCGGGACAGGGGACTTCCACTGAAGCTTTCTTT
CASSPGQGTSTEAFF
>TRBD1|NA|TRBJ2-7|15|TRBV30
TGTGCCTGGAGTCTTCCGGGACAGGGGGCTGACGAGCAGTACTTC
CAWSLPGQGADEQYF
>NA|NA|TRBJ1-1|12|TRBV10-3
TGTGCCACCCAATCCATGAACACTGAAGCTTTCTTT
CATQSMNTEAFF
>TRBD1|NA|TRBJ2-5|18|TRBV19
TGTGCCAGTAGTGGGGGACCGGGACAGGGGATAGTGGGAGAGACCCAGTACTTC
CASSGGPGQGIVGETQYF
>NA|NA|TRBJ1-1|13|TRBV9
TGTGCCAGCAGCGTAGGTAGAGACTCTGAAGCTTTCTTT
CASSVGRDSEAFF
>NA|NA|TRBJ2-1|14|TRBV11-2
TGTGCCAGCAGCCGCTCGAGGGCACACATGGAGCAGTTCTTC
CASSRSRAHMEQFF
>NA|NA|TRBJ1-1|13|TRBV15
TGTGCCACCAGCACGACAGTGGACACTGAAGCTTTCTTT
CATSTTVDTEAFF
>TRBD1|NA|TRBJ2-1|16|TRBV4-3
TGCGCCAGCAGCCTTTCCCCGGGACAGCCCTACAATGAGCAGTTCTTC
CASSLSPGQPYNEQFF
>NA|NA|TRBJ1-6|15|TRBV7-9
TGTGCCAGCAGCTTAGGTCCAGGGTGGGGCTCACCCCTCCACTTT
CASSLGPGWGSPLHF
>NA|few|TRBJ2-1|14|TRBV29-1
TGCAGCGTTGATCGAGGACACCTCTACAATGAGCAGTTCTTC
CSVDRGHLYNEQFF
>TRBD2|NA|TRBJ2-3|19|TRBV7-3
TGTGCCAGCAGCGCCGGGACTAGCGGGGGGGTCCCCCTTCAATATACGCAGTATTTT
CASSAGTSGGVPLQYTQYF
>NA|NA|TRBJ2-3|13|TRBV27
TGTGCCAGCCGTCCGGCCGTTCACGGGACGCAGTATTTT
CASRPAVHGTQYF
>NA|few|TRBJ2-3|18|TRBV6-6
TGTGCCAGCAGTCGTACTAAGACAGGATTTTTACGATTTGATACGCAGTATTTT
CASSRTKTGFLRFDTQYF
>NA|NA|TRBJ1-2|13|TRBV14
TGTGCCAGCAGCCAAGAGATATATCAGGGATACACCTTC
CASSQEIYQGYTF
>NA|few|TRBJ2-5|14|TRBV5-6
TGTGCCAGCAGCTTAGGGCTAGCGTCCGAGACCCAGTACTTC
CASSLGLASETQYF
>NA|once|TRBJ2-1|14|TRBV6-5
TGTGCCAGCAGCCTAAGCCTCATCTACAATGAGCAGTTCTTC
CASSLSLIYNEQFF
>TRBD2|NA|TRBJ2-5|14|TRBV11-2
TGTGCCAGCAGCTTTTATCTAGCGGGAGAGACCCAGTACTTC
CASSFYLAGETQYF
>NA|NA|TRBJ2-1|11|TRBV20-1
TGCAGTGCTAAGGGGTACAATGAGCAGTTCTTC
CSAKGYNEQFF
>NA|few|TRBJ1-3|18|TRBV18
TGTGCCAGCTCACCACTTTCAGGGATTAGTATTGCCGGAAACACCATATATTTT
CASSPLSGISIAGNTIYF
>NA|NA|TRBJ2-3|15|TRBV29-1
TGCAGCGTTGAAGTGGGGGCTAGTGGCACAGATACGCAGTATTTT
CSVEVGASGTDTQYF
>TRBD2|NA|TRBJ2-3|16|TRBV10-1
TGCGCCAGCAGTGAGTCCCTCAGCGGGAGGACAGATACGCAGTATTTT
CASSESLSGRTDTQYF
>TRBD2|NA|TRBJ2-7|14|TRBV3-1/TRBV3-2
TGTGCCAGCAGACGGGCTAGCGGGAGTTTTGAGCAGTACTTC
CASRRASGSFEQYF